Included here is one T cell receptor (beta chain) sequence, with context. Antigen specificity is unknown. The germline V gene encodes CDR1 LNHDA and CDR2 SQIVND (reference sequence). The CDR3 is 15 residues long. Trimming removed 7 bases at V and 7 bases at J, with 20 bases between. The source of the sample is a study of Ad26.COV2.S vaccination and SARS-CoV-2 variants. Study context: Enrollment placed the donor in the COV1001 Ad26.COV2.S trial arm. The vaccine Ad26.COV2.S was put into the muscle once, or twice with 56 days between.

The repertoire was sequenced with immunoSEQ multiplex PCR; TCRdb's copy has only in-frame clones and lacks some. The sample consists of some 340,000 clones, about 82% of them appearing once. Sample treatment: roughly 19 received Ad26.COV2.S at low or high dose, single or two shots; roughly five received placebo; per-sample allocation not given. Sampling was done on day 63 after the first vaccine or placebo injection. Study-level findings and limits: Relative to placebo recipients, vaccine recipients exhibited elevated spike-specific TCR breadth.

Sequenced here: peripheral blood, sampled in a trial of Ad26.COV2.S vaccine versus placebo. The genes are TRBV19 and TRBJ1-3; the D gene is possibly TRBD1 (6 bases). The receptor comes from a person aged 18 to 65 who received the Ad26.COV2.S COVID-19 vaccine or a placebo. DNA of the CDR3: TGTGCCAGTACCTCCTGGGGGCAGGGGTTGAACACCATATATTTT. It encodes CASTSWGQGLNTIYF.